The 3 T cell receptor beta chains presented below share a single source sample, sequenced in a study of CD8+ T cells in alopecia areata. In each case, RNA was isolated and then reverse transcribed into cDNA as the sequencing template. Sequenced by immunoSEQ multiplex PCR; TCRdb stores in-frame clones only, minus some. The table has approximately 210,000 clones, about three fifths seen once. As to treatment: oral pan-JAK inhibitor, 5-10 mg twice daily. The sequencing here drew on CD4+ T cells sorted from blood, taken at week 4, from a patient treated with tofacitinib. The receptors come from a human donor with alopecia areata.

The CDR3 loop reads CASSLFTSTGYTF. The CDR3 region has the DNA TGTGCCAGCAGCCTGTTTACGTCGACTGGCTACACCTTC. V and J are TRBV7-9 and TRBJ1-2, with D unresolved. CDR3 length: 13 amino acids. V dropped 5 bases and J dropped 7 bases, with 14 bases sitting between them. Germline CDR1 reads SEHNR; CDR2 reads FQNEAQ (reference sequence).

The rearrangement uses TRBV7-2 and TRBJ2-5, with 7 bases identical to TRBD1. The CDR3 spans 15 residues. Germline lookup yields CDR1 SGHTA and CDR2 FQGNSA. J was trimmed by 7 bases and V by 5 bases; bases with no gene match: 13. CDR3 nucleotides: TGTGCCAGCAGCATGGGACAGTCCTTAGCGTGGACCCAGTACTTC. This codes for CASSMGQSLAWTQYF.

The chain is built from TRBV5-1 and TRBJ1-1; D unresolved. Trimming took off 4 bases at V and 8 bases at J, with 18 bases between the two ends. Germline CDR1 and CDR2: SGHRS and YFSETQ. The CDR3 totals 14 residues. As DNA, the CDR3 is TGCGCCAGCAGCCCGGCCGGGAGTACACAGGAAGCTTTCTTT. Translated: CASSPAGSTQEAFF.